The 3 T cell receptor beta chains below all came from one sample that was sequenced in a study of naive and memory T cell subsets. An equimolar mix of two oligonucleotides served as the beta constant-region primer for TRBC1 and TRBC2. TCRdb reprocessed the UMI-ligation and nested PCR reads via MiXCR and lists one record per CDR3 protein. Of roughly 140,000 distinct CDR3 sequences listed, 15% to 20% were seen once; the top ten hold approximately 0.15%. Specimen: naive CD4+ T cells from blood. The receptors were sampled from a human donor in good health.

This clonotype has a handful of counts. This rearrangement joins TRBV20-1 to TRBJ1-5; D is unresolved. CDR1 DFQATT and CDR2 SNEGSKA come from the germline V gene (reference sequence). This CDR3 has 15 amino acids. V lost 0 bases, J lost 0 bases, and 9 bases lay in between. The CDR3 DNA reads as TGCAGTGCTAGAGATCCCCAGCTTAGCAATCAGCCCCAGCATTTT. It encodes CSARDPQLSNQPQHF.

This clonotype was observed a handful of times. This chain uses TRBV5-1 with TRBJ2-5; 7 nucleotides line up with TRBD2. The V gene end was trimmed by 2 bases and the J gene end by 2 bases; junction bases not matched to a gene: 9. CDR3 length: 16 amino acids. Germline assignment: CDR1 SGHRS and CDR2 YFSETQ. The CDR3 region has the DNA TGCGCCAGCAGCTTAGCGGGATCCAACAGGCAAGAGACCCAGTACTTC. Protein product: CASSLAGSNRQETQYF. Full variable domain (outside the CDR3, taken from reference TRBV5-1 and TRBJ2-5): KAGVTQTPRYLIKTRGQQVTLSCSPISGHRSVSWYQQTPGQGLQFLFEYFSETQRNKGNFPGRFSGRQFSNSRSEMNVSTLELGDSALYLCASSLAGSNRQETQYFGPGTRLLVL.

The chain combines TRBV6-2 or TRBV6-3 with TRBJ2-3, with TRBD2 matching over 12 bases. CDR1 is MNHEY, CDR2 SVGEGT, per germline. This CDR3 region has 15 residues. V lost 7 bases, J lost 2 bases, and 4 bases stayed unmatched. CDR3 DNA sequence: TGTGCCAGCACGACTAGCGGGAGACACACAGATACGCAGTATTTT. This encodes CASTTSGRHTDTQYF.